Each of the 9 T cell receptor beta chains below was sequenced from the same sample in a study of T-cell memory formation after mild COVID-19. TCRdb ran MiXCR on the 5' RACE reads and lists one entry per CDR3 protein. The data show around 390,000 distinct CDR3 sequences, roughly 15% seen once. Input material: PBMCs or a T cell subset sorted from them (not recorded which). Receptors originate from a man aged 18 to 35 who had mild COVID-19 (a few samples of this study predate the infection). Cell type and time point are not known.

This clonotype was seen a handful of times. This chain uses TRBV11-2 with TRBJ1-4, with D possibly TRBD1 on 5 matching bases. Looked up from germline, CDR1 is SGHAT and CDR2 is FQNNGV. The CDR3 sequence is 15 residues long. The ends were cut back, 0 bases at V and 7 bases at J, with 12 bases in the middle. CDR3 region: CASSLDGAGGEKLFF. Here the CDR3 DNA reads TGTGCCAGCAGCTTAGATGGGGCCGGGGGTGAAAAACTGTTTTTT.

This clonotype was counted ten times or more. The chain uses TRBV20-1 and TRBJ1-4, with D hard to call. Germline assignment: CDR1 DFQATT and CDR2 SNEGSKA (reference sequence). Trimming took 5 bases from V and 4 from J, leaving 11 bases between them. This CDR3 region has 13 residues. The CDR3 loop is CSAGGGSNEKLFF. CDR3 DNA: TGCAGTGCTGGCGGAGGGAGTAATGAAAAACTGTTTTTT.

This clonotype appeared a few times. V gene TRBV3-1 combines with J gene TRBJ2-4; unclear D gene. V was shortened by 1 base and J by 0 bases, with 19 bases between the two germline ends. The V gene's germline CDR1 is LGHDT and CDR2 YNNKEL (reference sequence). CDR3 length equals 19 residues. The chain's CDR3 is CASSQGGLRLTLAKNIQYF. CDR3 coding DNA: TGTGCCAGCAGCCAAGGAGGTCTCCGGCTCACACTAGCCAAAAACATTCAGTACTTC.

V and J are TRBV18 and TRBJ2-1; TRBD2 agrees at 7 bases. With 3 bases clipped from V and 6 bases from J, the junction kept 5 bases outside the gene matches. Germline V gene sequence: CDR1 KGHSH, CDR2 LQKENI. The CDR3 is 14 residues long. CDR3 bases: TGTGCCAGCTCACCCGATCCGGGGGGCAATGAGCAGTTCTTC. This sequence encodes CASSPDPGGNEQFF.

The chain recombines TRBV6-5 with TRBJ2-3; 10 bases fit TRBD2. CDR1 and CDR2 from the germline V gene are MNHEY and SVGAGI. Trimming removed 3 bases from V and 4 bases from J; junction bases left unmatched: 4. The CDR3 runs 15 residues. The CDR3 DNA follows: TGTGCCAGCAGTTATAGCGGGGGGAGGGCAGATACGCAGTATTTT. Encoded protein: CASSYSGGRADTQYF.

In its sample, this clonotype was seen a few times. The chain has TRBV11-2 and TRBJ2-5; TRBD2 agrees at 8 bases. Germline V gene sequence: CDR1 SGHAT, CDR2 FQNNGV. The V gene end was trimmed by 5 bases and the J gene end by 13 bases; junction bases not matched to a gene: 12. This CDR3 region has 13 residues. CDR3 region: CASSPRTSPNRYF. The CDR3 bases are TGTGCCAGCAGCCCGCGGACTAGCCCTAATAGGTACTTC. Variable domain in full (rest from reference TRBV11-2 and TRBJ2-5): EAGVAQSPRYKIIEKRQSVAFWCNPISGHATLYWYQQILGQGPKLLIQFQNNGVVDDSQLPKDRFSAERLKGVDSTLKIQPAKLEDSAVYLCASSPRTSPNRYFGPGTRLLVL.

This clonotype turned up a few times. This chain joins TRBV27 and TRBJ1-2; TRBD1 is a possible D gene (6 bases). V lost 8 bases and J lost 7, with 17 bases in between. The CDR3 covers 13 residues. Looked up from germline, CDR1 is MNHEY and CDR2 is SMNVEV (reference sequence). The CDR3 spells CASGKRDTAGYTF. The DNA of the CDR3 is TGTGCCAGCGGTAAGCGGGACACTGCTGGCTACACCTTC.

Only a few counts were recorded for this clonotype. J is TRBJ1-5 and V is TRBV7-2; 8 nucleotides align to TRBD1. Trimming removed 5 bases from V and 7 bases from J; junction bases left unmatched: 7. Germline V gene data show CDR1 as SGHTA and CDR2 as FQGNSA. This CDR3 contains 14 residues. The CDR3 coding sequence is TGTGCCAGCAGCCCACAGGGGGGCGAGCAGCCCCAGCATTTT. Translation: CASSPQGGEQPQHF.

The V call is TRBV28, the J call TRBJ1-2; tentatively, D is TRBD1 (5 bases). V dropped 7 bases and J dropped 6 bases, with 18 bases sitting between them. The CDR3 sequence is 14 residues long. Germline V lookup: CDR1 MDHEN, CDR2 SYDVKM. DNA of the CDR3: TGTGCCAGCACCTCGAAGGGGACTTCTGATGGCTACACCTTC. Residues: CASTSKGTSDGYTF.